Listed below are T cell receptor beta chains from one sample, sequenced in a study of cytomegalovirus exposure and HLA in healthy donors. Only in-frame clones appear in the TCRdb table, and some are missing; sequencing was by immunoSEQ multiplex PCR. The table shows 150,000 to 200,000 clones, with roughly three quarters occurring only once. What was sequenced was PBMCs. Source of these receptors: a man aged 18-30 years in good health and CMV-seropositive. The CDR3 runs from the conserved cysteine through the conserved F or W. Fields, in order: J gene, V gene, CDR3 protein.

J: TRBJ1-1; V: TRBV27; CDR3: CASSYTRDTEAFF
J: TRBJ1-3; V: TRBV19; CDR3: CASSIRQGNGNTIYF
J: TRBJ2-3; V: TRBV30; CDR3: CAWGSRGTQYF
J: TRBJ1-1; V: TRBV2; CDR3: CASIGGIGVPEAFF
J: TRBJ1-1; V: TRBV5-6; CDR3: CASSTPGTGGRGAFF
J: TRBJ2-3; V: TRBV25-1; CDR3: CASRWEAGPDTQYF
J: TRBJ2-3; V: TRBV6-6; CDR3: CASSPTSGITDTQYF
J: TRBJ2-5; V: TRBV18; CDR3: CASSKNGGGVQETQYF
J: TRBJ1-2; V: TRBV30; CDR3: CAYSRIQAAVYGYTF
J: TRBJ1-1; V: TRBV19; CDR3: CASSIARMNTEAFF
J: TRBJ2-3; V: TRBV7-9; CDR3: CASSSLLAGGPDTQYF
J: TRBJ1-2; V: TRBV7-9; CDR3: CASSLSTGGEDGYTF
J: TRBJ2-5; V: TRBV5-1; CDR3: CASSASGGGQETQYF
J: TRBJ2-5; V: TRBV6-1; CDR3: CASSDQGPQETQYF
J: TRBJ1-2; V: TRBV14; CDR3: CASSQGTGSGYTF
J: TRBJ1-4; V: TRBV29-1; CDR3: CSVAGTGGKAEKLFF
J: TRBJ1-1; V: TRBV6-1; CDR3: CASSATGGLNTEAFF
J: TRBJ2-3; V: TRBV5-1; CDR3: CASSVPVPVDTQYF
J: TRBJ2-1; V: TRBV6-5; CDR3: CASRRQGESYNEQFF
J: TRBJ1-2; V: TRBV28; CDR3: CASSPATGGYTF
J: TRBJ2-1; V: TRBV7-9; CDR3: CASSIRGSSYNEQFF
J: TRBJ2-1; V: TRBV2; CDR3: CASIMDREANEQFF
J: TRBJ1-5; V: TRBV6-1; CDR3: CASSDLIRGAHQPQHF
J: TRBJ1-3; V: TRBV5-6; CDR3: CASSPAGPGNTIYF
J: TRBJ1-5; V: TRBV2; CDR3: CAGGDGGNQPQHF
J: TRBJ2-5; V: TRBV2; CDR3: CASSERAGGETQYF
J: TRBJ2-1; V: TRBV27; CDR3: CASSLSAGGLYNEQFF
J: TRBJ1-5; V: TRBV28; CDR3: CASNIDRNQPQHF
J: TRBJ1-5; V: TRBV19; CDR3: CATLITGTGSNQPQHF
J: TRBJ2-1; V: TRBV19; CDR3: CASRSRLAGGRNEQFF
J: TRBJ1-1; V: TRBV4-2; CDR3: CASSQDWQGVNTEAFF
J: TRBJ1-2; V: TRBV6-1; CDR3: CASSPGQGTNYGYTF
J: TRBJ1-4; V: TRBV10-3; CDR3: CAISQSGRSEKLFF
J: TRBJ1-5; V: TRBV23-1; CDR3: CASSQGGTEYYSNQPQHF
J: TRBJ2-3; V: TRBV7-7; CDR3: CASSRTSGGLTSTDTQYF
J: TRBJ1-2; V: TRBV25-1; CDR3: CASSHNVARGGLNYGYTF
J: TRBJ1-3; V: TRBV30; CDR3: CASGQGHHSGNTIYF
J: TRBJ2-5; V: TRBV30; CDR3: CAWTLAGAGETQYF
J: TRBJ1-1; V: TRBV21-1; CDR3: CASSKGTGHLEAFF
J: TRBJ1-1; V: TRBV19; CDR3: CASRRDRDMNTEAFF
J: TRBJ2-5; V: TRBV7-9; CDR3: CASSSQGGQETQYF
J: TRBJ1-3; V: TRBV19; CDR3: CASSMGQVGNTIYF
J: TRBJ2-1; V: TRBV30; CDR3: CAWVRGGAREQFF